These 22 T cell receptor beta chains were all obtained from the same sample, sequenced in a study of blood T cell repertoires in COVID-19. Here immunoSEQ multiplex PCR was the method, and the copy in TCRdb shows in-frame clones only, minus some. The sample records approximately 150,000 clones, about 80% being singletons. Sequenced material: peripheral blood. The source of these receptors is a man aged 65 to 85 who had recovered from COVID-19.

The chain recombines TRBV4-2 with TRBJ2-3, with TRBD2 identical over 12 bases. The junction had 6 bases not matched to a gene; V was cut back by 3 bases and J by 2 bases. In germline, CDR1 is LGHNA, CDR2 YNFKEQ. The CDR3 loop spans 17 amino acids. The CDR3 coding sequence is TGTGCCAGCAGCCACGCTTCTAGCGGGAGGGCCACAGATACGCAGTATTTT. The encoded protein is CASSHASSGRATDTQYF.

This sequence joins TRBV30 and TRBJ1-4, with a weak D call TRBD1 (5 bases). The length of the CDR3 is 14 residues. Germline CDR1 is GTSNPN and CDR2 is SVGIG (reference sequence). Trimming took off 0 bases at V and 8 bases at J, with 13 bases between the two ends. The CDR3 sequence is CAWSVGHQDEKLFF. In DNA form, the CDR3 reads TGTGCCTGGAGTGTAGGACACCAGGACGAAAAACTGTTTTTT.

V is TRBV19 and J is TRBJ1-1, with unresolved D. This CDR3 is built from 14 residues. V lost 7 bases, J lost 0 bases, and 12 bases lay in between. Per germline, CDR1 LNHDA and CDR2 SQIVND (reference sequence). CDR3 in DNA: TGTGCCAGTAACGCACAACCATTGAACACTGAAGCTTTCTTT. Protein product: CASNAQPLNTEAFF.

V is TRBV4-2 and J is TRBJ2-3, with TRBD2 matching 13 bases. CDR1 and CDR2 from the germline V gene are LGHNA and YNFKEQ. CDR3 length: 15 amino acids. Unmatched junction bases numbered 2, after V lost 2 bases and J lost 6 bases. The CDR3 DNA reads as TGTGCCAGCAGCCAACTACTAGCGGGAGGGGATACGCAGTATTTT. It is translated as CASSQLLAGGDTQYF.

This clone occurred once. The chain carries TRBV10-3 and TRBJ2-3, with TRBD2 identical over 11 bases. This CDR3 spans 16 amino acids. Germline V gene data show CDR1 as ENHRY and CDR2 as SYGVKD. Trimming cost V 6 bases and J 4 bases; bases outside gene matches: 9. The CDR3 bases are TGTGCCATCAGACCTCGACTAGCGGGAATAGCAGATACGCAGTATTTT. Protein sequence: CAIRPRLAGIADTQYF.

This rearrangement joins TRBV4-1 to TRBJ1-6, with 7 bases aligning to TRBD1. Germline assignment: CDR1 MGHRA and CDR2 YSYEKL. The J segment lost 2 bases and the V segment lost 3 bases, leaving 4 bases of the junction unmatched. CDR3 length equals 16 residues. CDR3 nucleotides: TGCGCCAGCAGCCAGCGTCAGGGGGCCTATAATTCACCCCTCCACTTT. Protein sequence: CASSQRQGAYNSPLHF.

This sequence joins TRBV11-2 and TRBJ1-4; tentative D call: TRBD1 (6 bases). V dropped 1 base and J dropped 1 base, with 10 bases sitting between them. The CDR3 runs to 16 residues. The V gene's germline CDR1 is SGHAT and CDR2 FQNNGV. This CDR3 is CASSLVWGQTNEKLFF. In DNA form, the CDR3 reads TGTGCCAGCAGCTTAGTGTGGGGGCAAACTAATGAAAAACTGTTTTTT. The full variable domain, its missing parts supplied by reference TRBV11-2 and TRBJ1-4, is EAGVAQSPRYKIIEKRQSVAFWCNPISGHATLYWYQQILGQGPKLLIQFQNNGVVDDSQLPKDRFSAERLKGVDSTLKIQPAKLEDSAVYLCASSLVWGQTNEKLFFGSGTQLSVL.

The chain is built from TRBV19 and TRBJ2-1; tentative D call: TRBD2 (6 bases). CDR1 and CDR2 (germline): LNHDA, SQIVND (reference sequence). The CDR3 loop spans 15 amino acids. Trimming took off 1 base at V and 9 bases at J, with 16 bases between the two ends. CDR3 residues: CASSIGAGAGGEQFF. The CDR3 bases are TGTGCCAGTAGTATAGGAGCCGGAGCGGGCGGTGAGCAGTTCTTC.

This chain connects TRBV7-2 to TRBJ2-3; TRBD2 aligns across 9 bases. The CDR3 runs 16 residues. With 3 bases clipped from V and 6 bases from J, the junction kept 10 bases outside the gene matches. The V gene's germline CDR1 is SGHTA and CDR2 FQGNSA. In DNA, the CDR3 is TGTGCCAGCAGCTTTTTCGCTAGCGGGACTACCGATACGCAGTATTTT. This gives the protein CASSFFASGTTDTQYF.

V is TRBV11-2 and J is TRBJ2-2; D remains ambiguous. Germline values: CDR1 SGHAT, CDR2 FQNNGV. Trimming removed 3 bases at V and 3 bases at J, with 8 bases between. CDR3 length equals 14 residues. The CDR3, as DNA: TGTGCCAGCAGCTTTGACTTGTACACCGGGGAGCTGTTTTTT. Amino acid sequence: CASSFDLYTGELFF.

The chain has TRBV6-6 and TRBJ2-5; 10 bases line up with TRBD2. Germline V gives CDR1 MNHNY, CDR2 SVGAGI (reference sequence). This CDR3 region has 16 residues. The ends lost 4 bases at V and 0 bases at J; junction bases unmatched: 5. The CDR3 spells CASSSGLADDQETQYF. The CDR3 DNA is TGTGCCAGCAGTTCCGGACTAGCGGACGACCAAGAGACCCAGTACTTC.

This chain joins TRBV27 and TRBJ2-1, with D possibly TRBD2 on 5 matching bases. The CDR3 has 15 amino acids. CDR1 and CDR2 (germline): MNHEY, SMNVEV (reference sequence). The germline V and J ends were trimmed by 5 bases and 2 bases, with 13 bases remaining between them. For the CDR3, the DNA is TGTGCCAGCAGTACAAGCCGGGAAGCCTACAATGAGCAGTTCTTC. Its protein is CASSTSREAYNEQFF.

Only one count was recorded for this clone. The chain combines TRBV4-1 with TRBJ2-7, with TRBD2 identical over 12 bases. The CDR3 covers 16 residues. The V gene end was trimmed by 1 base and the J gene end by 4 bases; junction bases not matched to a gene: 5. The V gene's germline CDR1 is MGHRA and CDR2 YSYEKL. The CDR3 is CASSQGGLAGLYEQYF. CDR3 in DNA: TGCGCCAGCAGCCAAGGGGGACTAGCGGGTCTGTACGAGCAGTACTTC.

The J gene is TRBJ2-1, the V gene TRBV4-3; 9 nucleotides agree with TRBD2. V trimming: 0 bases; J trimming: 4 bases; junction bases outside the gene matches: 4. Germline CDR1 is LGHNA and CDR2 is YSLEER. The CDR3 covers 16 residues. Written as DNA, the CDR3 is TGCGCCAGCAGCCAAGAGAGAGCGGGAGGTTACAATGAGCAGTTCTTC. It yields the protein CASSQERAGGYNEQFF.

This CDR3 is CATSRQGEDTQYF. In DNA form, the CDR3 reads TGTGCCACCAGCAGGCAGGGGGAAGATACGCAGTATTTT. This rearrangement joins TRBV15 to TRBJ2-3, with 7 bases lining up with TRBD1. V gave up 3 bases and J gave up 5 bases; unmatched junction bases: 2. The CDR3 runs to 13 residues. Germline-derived CDR1 and CDR2 are LNHNV and YYDKDF (reference sequence).

The rearrangement joins TRBV3-1 (or the pseudogene TRBV3-2) to TRBJ2-7, with 7 bases identical to TRBD1. This CDR3 comprises 14 residues. The V and J ends lost 1 base and 4 bases, in that order; junction bases with no gene match: 4. Per the germline V gene, CDR1 is LGHDT and CDR2 is YNNKEL (reference sequence). CDR3 DNA sequence: TGTGCCAGCAGCCAAGTTGACAGGGTATACGAGCAGTACTTC. Translating gives CASSQVDRVYEQYF.

This clone occurred once. V usage is TRBV6-1 and J usage is TRBJ2-1; D ambiguous. This CDR3 is built from 11 residues. With 3 bases removed from V and 8 bases from J, the gap between germline ends came to 5 bases. Germline CDR1 and CDR2: MNHNS and SASEGT. CDR3 DNA: TGTGCCAGCAGTGACCCGGATGAGCAGTTCTTC. It specifies CASSDPDEQFF.

J is TRBJ1-2 and V is TRBV10-3; D is possibly TRBD1 (5 bases). The ends were cut back, 0 bases at V and 3 bases at J, with 11 bases in the middle. The CDR3 is made up of 15 amino acids. Germline lookup yields CDR1 ENHRY and CDR2 SYGVKD. In nucleotides, the CDR3 is TGTGCCATCAGTGAGTCGGTGACAGTAGACTATGGCTACACCTTC. Translation gives CAISESVTVDYGYTF.

The genes are TRBV6-2 or TRBV6-3 and TRBJ1-4; 7 bases are a match to TRBD1. The V gene end was trimmed by 2 bases and the J gene end by 8 bases; junction bases not matched to a gene: 14. This CDR3 is 17 amino acids long. Germline V lookup: CDR1 MNHEY, CDR2 SVGEGT. The CDR3 DNA reads TGTGCCAGCAGTTACCTTCCTCGGACAGGCGCCGAAGAAAAACTGTTTTTT. Translating it yields CASSYLPRTGAEEKLFF.

The rearrangement uses TRBV9 and TRBJ1-5, with TRBD1 as a possible D gene (6 bases). This CDR3 spans 14 amino acids. The V and J ends lost 3 bases and 7 bases respectively, with 14 bases between them. Germline-derived CDR1 and CDR2 are SGDLS and YYNGEE. The DNA for the CDR3 is TGTGCCAGCAGCGGAACAGGGAATGGGCAGCCCCAGCATTTT. Amino acids: CASSGTGNGQPQHF.

The chain employs TRBV7-9 and TRBJ2-7, with D maybe TRBD2 (7 bases). CDR3 length equals 13 residues. Germline V gene sequence: CDR1 SEHNR, CDR2 FQNEAQ (reference sequence). Trimming removed 8 bases from V and 6 bases from J, with 17 bases in between. CDR3 in amino acids: CASHLTGRGEQYF. CDR3 coding DNA: TGTGCCAGCCACCTAACAGGGAGGGGCGAGCAGTACTTC.

The CDR3 loop reads CSVVSDWAQETQYF. The CDR3 nucleotides are TGCAGCGTAGTATCGGACTGGGCCCAAGAGACCCAGTACTTC. This chain uses TRBV29-1 with TRBJ2-5, with D perhaps matching TRBD2 (5 bases). V was shortened by 6 bases and J by 1 base, with 15 bases between the two germline ends. Germline values: CDR1 SQVTM, CDR2 ANQGSEA. The CDR3 covers 14 residues. The full variable domain, with the rest looked up from reference TRBV29-1 and TRBJ2-5, is SAVISQKPSRDICQRGTSLTIQCQVDSQVTMMFWYRQQPGQSLTLIATANQGSEATYESGFVIDKFPISRPNLTFSTLTVSNMSPEDSSIYLCSVVSDWAQETQYFGPGTRLLVL.